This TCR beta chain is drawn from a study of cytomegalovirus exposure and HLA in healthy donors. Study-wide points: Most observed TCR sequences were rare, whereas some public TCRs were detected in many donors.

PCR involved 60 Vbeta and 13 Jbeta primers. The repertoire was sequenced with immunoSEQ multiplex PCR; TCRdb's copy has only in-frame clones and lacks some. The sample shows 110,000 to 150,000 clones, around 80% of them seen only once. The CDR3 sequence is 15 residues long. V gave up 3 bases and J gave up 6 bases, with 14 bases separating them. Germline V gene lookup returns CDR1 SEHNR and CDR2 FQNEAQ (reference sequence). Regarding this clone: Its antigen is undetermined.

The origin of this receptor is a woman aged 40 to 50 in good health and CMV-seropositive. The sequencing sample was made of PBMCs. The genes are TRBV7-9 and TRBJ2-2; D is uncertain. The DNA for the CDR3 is TGTGCCAGCAGCTTCTATAAGCCAGGCGCCGGGGAGCTGTTTTTT. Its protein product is CASSFYKPGAGELFF.